This T cell receptor beta chain was observed in a study of T-cell memory formation after mild COVID-19. Germline V CDR1 and CDR2: SGHTA, FQGNSA. CDR3 length equals 11 residues. V was pared by 5 bases and J by 8 bases, with 9 bases between. TCRdb re-analysed the 5' RACE reads in MiXCR, keeping a single row per CDR3 protein. This sample has about 240,000 distinct CDR3 sequences, with 7.5% to 10% found just once. For this clonotype: No antigen is known for it.

Study-level findings and limits: That cross-reactive memory joined was suggested by some responding clones appearing in pre-infection memory. Proof of SARS-CoV-2 specificity was absent for the second-wave clones that crested on day 37.

This sequence originates from a man aged 18 to 35 who had mild COVID-19 (a few samples of this study predate the infection). Cell type and time point are not known. The sample taken for sequencing was PBMCs or a T cell subset sorted from them (not recorded which). The rearrangement uses TRBV7-2 and TRBJ1-1; possible D gene TRBD1, 5 bases. Written as DNA, the CDR3 is TGTGCCAGCAGCCAGAGGGGCGAAGCTTTCTTT. As protein: CASSQRGEAFF.